The 30 T cell receptor beta chains presented below share a single source sample, sequenced in a study of immune evolution from preneoplasia to lung adenocarcinoma. Clones were read by immunoSEQ multiplex PCR, and TCRdb kept only the in-frame ones, dropping some. The data show tens of thousands of clones, with 65% to 75% seen just once and around 6.3% held by the top ten. Sequencing input: FFPE invasive lung adenocarcinoma tissue. Receptors originate from a person aged 55 to 69 with lung adenocarcinoma.

The chain couples TRBV7-2 to TRBJ2-1; 7 bases map to TRBD2. This CDR3 has 17 residues. With 3 bases clipped from V and 0 bases from J, the junction kept 8 bases outside the gene matches. CDR1 is SGHTA and CDR2 is FQGNSA in the germline V gene. CDR3 in amino acids: CASSFGGTGGSYNEQFF. Written as DNA, the CDR3 is TGTGCCAGCAGCTTTGGCGGGACGGGGGGCTCCTACAATGAGCAGTTCTTC.

The chain has TRBV9 and TRBJ2-7; 10 nucleotides line up with TRBD1. The trim removed 4 bases at V and 3 bases at J, leaving 4 bases unmatched. The CDR3 runs to 14 residues. Germline V gene lookup returns CDR1 SGDLS and CDR2 YYNGEE. In DNA, the CDR3 is TGTGCCAGCAGCCCGGACAGGGGGATCTACGAGCAGTACTTC. This sequence encodes CASSPDRGIYEQYF.

The genes are TRBV6-5 and TRBJ2-7; unclear D gene. Germline V gene lookup returns CDR1 MNHEY and CDR2 SVGAGI. The germline V and J ends were trimmed by 2 bases and 2 bases, with 13 bases remaining between them. The CDR3 is made up of 15 amino acids. CDR3 sequence: CASSYGAVGPYEQYF. The CDR3 bases are TGTGCCAGCAGTTACGGCGCAGTTGGCCCCTACGAGCAGTACTTC.

CDR3 amino acids: CASSLGNLAGMEETQYF. The DNA of the CDR3 is TGTGCCAGCAGCTTGGGCAACTTGGCGGGAATGGAGGAGACCCAGTACTTC. The chain carries TRBV5-5 and TRBJ2-5, with D possibly matching TRBD2 (6 bases). The CDR3 consists of 17 residues. Per the germline V gene, CDR1 is SGHKS and CDR2 is YYEKEE (reference sequence). The V end was cut by 0 bases, the J end by 5 bases, with 20 bases between.

This clone was found a few times. This chain uses TRBV4-1 with TRBJ2-3; the match to TRBD1 covers 11 bases. With V trimmed by 4 bases and J by 0 bases, 3 bases remained unmatched. The CDR3 loop spans 16 amino acids. Germline CDR1 reads MGHRA; CDR2 reads YSYEKL. CDR3 protein: CASSLWDRGSTDTQYF. Written as DNA, the CDR3 is TGCGCCAGCAGCCTTTGGGACAGGGGGAGCACAGATACGCAGTATTTT.

The chain uses TRBV5-1 and TRBJ2-1; TRBD2 agrees at 9 bases. Per the germline V gene, CDR1 is SGHRS and CDR2 is YFSETQ. Trimming removed 0 bases from V and 9 bases from J; junction bases left unmatched: 13. This CDR3 region has 17 residues. This chain's CDR3 is CASSLEGSGSNFPEQFF. In nucleotides, the CDR3 is TGCGCCAGCAGCTTGGAGGGTAGCGGGAGTAACTTCCCTGAGCAGTTCTTC.

This chain joins TRBV10-3 and TRBJ2-1, with 11 bases that match TRBD2. Germline V CDR1 and CDR2: ENHRY, SYGVKD. The V and J ends lost 5 bases and 8 bases, in that order; junction bases with no gene match: 11. The CDR3 runs to 16 residues. CDR3 sequence: CAISSSSSGRWYEQFF. CDR3 DNA sequence: TGTGCCATCAGTTCTTCCTCTAGCGGGAGGTGGTATGAGCAGTTCTTC.

This clone has a single count. This chain connects TRBV19 to TRBJ2-7; TRBD1 aligns across 8 bases. CDR1 and CDR2 from the germline V gene are LNHDA and SQIVND (reference sequence). The J segment lost 6 bases and the V segment lost 2 bases, leaving 3 bases of the junction unmatched. The CDR3 runs to 13 residues. The CDR3: CASSIYTGGEQYF. CDR3 nucleotides: TGTGCCAGTAGTATATATACAGGGGGCGAGCAGTACTTC.

The V and J genes are TRBV4-1 and TRBJ2-7; 12 bases align to TRBD1. J was trimmed by 7 bases and V by 0 bases; bases with no gene match: 4. The germline V gene encodes CDR1 MGHRA and CDR2 YSYEKL. The CDR3 is 15 residues long. CDR3 in DNA: TGCGCCAGCAGCCAAGAGGGACAGGGGGCGCGAGAGCAGTACTTC. Translating it yields CASSQEGQGAREQYF.

The rearrangement links TRBV19 to TRBJ2-2; D not resolved. Per germline, CDR1 LNHDA and CDR2 SQIVND (reference sequence). The CDR3 extends over 14 amino acids. The V end lost 1 base, the J end lost 4 bases, and 7 bases lay between the germline ends. CDR3 in amino acids: CASSIGIFTGELFF. The CDR3 nucleotides read TGTGCCAGTAGTATAGGGATCTTCACCGGGGAGCTGTTTTTT.

This clone was picked up one time. The chain links TRBV5-4 to TRBJ2-5; D remains ambiguous. V was pared by 5 bases and J by 5 bases, with 10 bases between. CDR3 length equals 12 residues. CDR1 and CDR2 (germline): SGHNT, YYREEE (reference sequence). CDR3 nucleotide sequence: TGTGCCAGCAGTCAAAATGGGGAGACCCAGTACTTC. It codes for CASSQNGETQYF. Full variable domain (outside the CDR3, taken from reference TRBV5-4 and TRBJ2-5): ETGVTQSPTHLIKTRGQQVTLRCSSQSGHNTVSWYQQALGQGPQFIFQYYREEENGRGNFPPRFSGLQFPNYSSELNVNALELDDSALYLCASSQNGETQYFGPGTRLLVL.

V and J are TRBV6-4 and TRBJ1-2; D might be TRBD1 (5 bases). Trimming removed 0 bases from V and 1 base from J, with 6 bases in between. CDR1 is MRHNA, CDR2 SNTAGT, per germline. The CDR3 has 14 residues. Written as DNA, the CDR3 is TGTGCCAGCAGTGACTCGGACAATAACTATGGCTACACCTTC. Translating gives CASSDSDNNYGYTF.

In this sample, this clone turned up a few times. The rearrangement joins TRBV2 to TRBJ2-1; 8 bases map to TRBD2. The V gene's germline CDR1 is SNHLY and CDR2 FYNNEI. J was trimmed by 7 bases and V by 3 bases; bases with no gene match: 8. CDR3 length: 15 residues. The CDR3 region is CASSEARSGGNEQFF. The DNA for the CDR3 is TGTGCCAGCAGTGAGGCCCGTTCGGGGGGGAATGAGCAGTTCTTC.

The chain employs TRBV5-1 and TRBJ1-1; no clear D gene. The CDR3 is made up of 15 amino acids. Germline CDR1 is SGHRS and CDR2 is YFSETQ. The germline V and J ends were trimmed by 4 bases and 4 bases, with 17 bases remaining between them. This CDR3 is CASSHGIRYPTEAFF. CDR3 nucleotide sequence: TGCGCCAGCAGCCATGGAATCAGGTACCCCACTGAAGCTTTCTTT.

This chain links TRBV7-8 with TRBJ2-5; TRBD2 matches at 11 bases. The V and J ends lost 4 bases and 5 bases, in that order; junction bases with no gene match: 9. The CDR3 consists of 16 residues. Germline V gene sequence: CDR1 SGHVS, CDR2 FQNEAQ. The CDR3, as DNA: TGTGCCAGCAGCTCGTTTTCTAGCGGGAGGTGGGAGACCCAGTACTTC. Protein: CASSSFSSGRWETQYF.

This clone appeared a few times. This sequence joins TRBV30 and TRBJ2-3; 12 bases line up with TRBD2. Germline-derived CDR1 and CDR2 are GTSNPN and SVGIG (reference sequence). J gave up 6 bases and V 0 bases, and 4 bases lay outside the gene matches. CDR3 size: 15 residues. DNA for the CDR3: TGTGCCTGGAGTGTACTAGCGGGAGGTTCCGATACGCAGTATTTT. Protein: CAWSVLAGGSDTQYF.

The chain links TRBV6-1 to TRBJ2-2, with D possibly being TRBD1 (5 bases). V lost 7 bases and J 1 base, leaving 13 bases between the germline ends. Germline CDR1 is MNHNS and CDR2 is SASEGT. The CDR3 runs 15 residues. This CDR3 reads CASKVGRGNTGELFF. The CDR3 DNA reads TGTGCCAGCAAGGTGGGAAGGGGGAACACCGGGGAGCTGTTTTTT.

The chain joins TRBV6-5 to TRBJ1-5; 7 bases are a match to TRBD1. This CDR3 comprises 14 residues. The germline gives CDR1 MNHEY, CDR2 SVGAGI. J lost 4 bases, V lost 6 bases, and 6 bases had no gene match. The CDR3 protein is CASRDRAVNQPQHF. In nucleotides, the CDR3 is TGTGCCAGCAGAGACAGGGCTGTTAATCAGCCCCAGCATTTT.

The J gene is TRBJ1-2, the V gene TRBV4-1, with 8 bases matching TRBD1. The CDR3 spans 14 residues. After removal of 8 bases from V and 4 bases from J, the junction contained 9 bases not matched to a gene. Germline assignment: CDR1 MGHRA and CDR2 YSYEKL. In nucleotides, the CDR3 is TGCGCCAGCCCCCCCGACAGGGGAGGCTATGGCTACACCTTC. This encodes CASPPDRGGYGYTF.

The rearrangement joins TRBV7-9 to TRBJ2-6, with TRBD1 matching 7 bases. The CDR3 sequence is 17 residues long. CDR1 SEHNR and CDR2 FQNEAQ come from the germline V gene (reference sequence). V shed 6 bases and J 0 bases; nucleotides not matched to a gene: 8. CDR3 bases: TGTGCCAGCAGTTGGAGGACAGGCCCCTCTGGGGCCAACGTCCTGACTTTC. It is translated as CASSWRTGPSGANVLTF. Looking up the rest from reference TRBV7-9 and TRBJ2-6 gives the full variable domain: DTGVSQNPRHKITKRGQNVTFRCDPISEHNRLYWYRQTLGQGPEFLTYFQNEAQLEKSRLLSDRFSAERPKGSFSTLEIQRTEQGDSAMYLCASSWRTGPSGANVLTFGAGSRLTVL.

This chain links TRBV15 with TRBJ2-5; 9 bases align to TRBD1. The trim removed 0 bases at V and 5 bases at J, leaving 4 bases unmatched. The CDR3 has 15 residues. CDR1 is LNHNV, CDR2 YYDKDF, per germline (reference sequence). CDR3 sequence (DNA): TGTGCCACCAGCAGAGATAACAGGGGGCGCGAGACCCAGTACTTC. This sequence encodes CATSRDNRGRETQYF.

J is TRBJ2-7 and V is TRBV18; 7 bases line up with TRBD1. V lost 2 bases and J lost 3; bases outside the gene matches: 4. The CDR3 is 14 residues long. CDR1 KGHSH and CDR2 LQKENI come from the germline V gene. CDR3 coding DNA: TGTGCCAGCTCACCATTAAGGGACAGCTACGAGCAGTACTTC. Its translation: CASSPLRDSYEQYF. The full variable domain, its missing parts supplied by reference TRBV18 and TRBJ2-7, is NAGVMQNPRHLVRRRGQEARLRCSPMKGHSHVYWYRQLPEEGLKFMVYLQKENIIDESGMPKERFSAEFPKEGPSILRIQQVVRGDSAAYFCASSPLRDSYEQYFGPGTRLTVT.

CDR3 coding DNA: TGTGCCAGCAGCCGCGGCCCTAATGAAAAACTGTTTTTT. This sequence encodes CASSRGPNEKLFF. The gene calls are TRBV2 and TRBJ1-4, with no clear D. Germline CDR1 reads SNHLY; CDR2 reads FYNNEI. Trimming left V 6 bases short and J 3 bases short, with 8 bases between. The CDR3 length is 13 residues.

In its sample, this clone was seen many times. The chain joins TRBV7-9 to TRBJ1-1; D ambiguous. Germline assignment: CDR1 SEHNR and CDR2 FQNEAQ (reference sequence). V shed 5 bases and J shed 1 base, with 14 bases lying between them. The CDR3 loop spans 15 amino acids. Here the CDR3 reads CASSPDLSWNTEAFF. The CDR3 DNA sequence: TGTGCCAGCAGCCCCGATCTAAGCTGGAACACTGAAGCTTTCTTT.

The chain recombines TRBV27 with TRBJ2-1, with D perhaps matching TRBD2 (5 bases). There are 16 residues in the CDR3. The V end lost 4 bases, the J end lost 5 bases, and 18 bases lay between the germline ends. Looked up from germline, CDR1 is MNHEY and CDR2 is SMNVEV (reference sequence). CDR3 in DNA: TGTGCCAGCAGTTCGATGGGAGAGGTGTCCCACAATGAGCAGTTCTTC. It specifies CASSSMGEVSHNEQFF.

The chain combines TRBV4-1 with TRBJ2-3; 8 nucleotides line up with TRBD2. The germline V gene has CDR1 MGHRA and CDR2 YSYEKL. J gave up 2 bases and V 1 base, and 14 bases lay outside the gene matches. CDR3 length: 19 amino acids. In nucleotides, the CDR3 is TGCGCCAGCAGCCAAGGTTTCAGCGGGAGAAGTTTCGACACAGATACGCAGTATTTT. Protein sequence: CASSQGFSGRSFDTDTQYF.

The V call is TRBV10-3, the J call TRBJ2-6, with 7 nucleotides matching TRBD2. V lost 3 bases, J lost 0 bases, and 8 bases stayed unmatched. Per the germline V gene, CDR1 is ENHRY and CDR2 is SYGVKD. The CDR3 runs 18 residues. CDR3 residues: CAISDIAGTLSGANVLTF. In DNA form, the CDR3 reads TGTGCCATCAGTGACATAGCGGGTACCCTCTCTGGGGCCAACGTCCTGACTTTC.

J is TRBJ2-2 and V is TRBV10-1; no definite D call. Deletions cut 5 bases from V and 4 bases from J, with 8 bases between. The CDR3 totals 13 residues. Germline V gene sequence: CDR1 WNHNN, CDR2 SYGVQD (reference sequence). The CDR3 DNA follows: TGCGCCAGCAGTAGGGCCATCACCGGGGAGCTGTTTTTT. Protein: CASSRAITGELFF.

The chain carries TRBV2 and TRBJ2-1, with 7 bases matching TRBD1. Trimming cost V 6 bases and J 5 bases; bases outside gene matches: 1. Germline values: CDR1 SNHLY, CDR2 FYNNEI. This CDR3 is built from 12 residues. The CDR3 loop is CASRDRNNEQFF. DNA for the CDR3: TGTGCCAGCAGGGACAGGAACAATGAGCAGTTCTTC. Drawing the rest from reference TRBV2 and TRBJ2-1, the complete variable domain is EPEVTQTPSHQVTQMGQEVILRCVPISNHLYFYWYRQILGQKVEFLVSFYNNEISEKSEIFDDQFSVERPDGSNFTLKIRSTKLEDSAMYFCASRDRNNEQFFGPGTRLTVL.

J is TRBJ1-1 and V is TRBV5-1, with a possible D match to TRBD1 (6 bases). This CDR3 is 15 amino acids long. The germline CDR1 and CDR2 sequences are SGHRS and YFSETQ. V lost 4 bases to trimming and J lost 3 bases, with 16 bases between them. CDR3 sequence: CASSAKQGVDTEAFF. In DNA form, the CDR3 reads TGCGCCAGCAGCGCAAAACAGGGAGTTGACACTGAAGCTTTCTTT.